This section outlines one T cell receptor (beta chain) sequence together with its context. Its antigen is not known. This sample is part of a study of OX40 agonist ivuxolimab in advanced cancers. Study-level points and caveats: In the expanded peripheral T cells, antigen specificity was never determined. By week 6 at 0.1 to 3.0 mg/kg, blood CD4+ and CD8+ T cells had expanded clonally.

V dropped 5 bases and J dropped 6; count of bases not matched to a gene: 13. The CDR3 length is 19 residues. The germline gives CDR1 SGHVS, CDR2 FQNEAQ. The repertoire was sequenced with immunoSEQ multiplex PCR; TCRdb's copy has only in-frame clones and lacks some. The data show fewer than 30,000 clones, roughly 66% seen once. Sample: CD4+ or CD8+ T cells sorted from blood, taken in a trial of the OX40 agonist ivuxolimab. The chain carries TRBV7-8 and TRBJ2-2; 15 bases are a match to TRBD2. The origin of this receptor is an adult with an advanced solid tumor such as melanoma, head and neck, liver or kidney cancer. CDR3 nucleotides: TGTGCCAGCAGCCCCGCTGGGACTAGCGGGGGGCTGGGCGCCGGGGAGCTGTTTTTT. This translates into CASSPAGTSGGLGAGELFF.